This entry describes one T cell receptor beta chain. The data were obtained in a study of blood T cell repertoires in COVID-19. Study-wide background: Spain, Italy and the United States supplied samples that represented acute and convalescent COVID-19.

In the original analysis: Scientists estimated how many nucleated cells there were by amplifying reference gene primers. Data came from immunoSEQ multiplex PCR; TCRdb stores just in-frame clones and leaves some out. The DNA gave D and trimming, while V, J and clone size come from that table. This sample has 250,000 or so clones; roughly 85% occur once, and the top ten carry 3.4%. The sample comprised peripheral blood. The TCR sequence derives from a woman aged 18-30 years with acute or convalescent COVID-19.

The DNA of the CDR3 is TGTGCCAGCAGTTACGAGGGGAACACTGAAGCTTTCTTT. This codes for CASSYEGNTEAFF. The chain carries TRBV6-5 and TRBJ1-1, with unresolved D. The germline V and J ends were trimmed by 2 bases and 1 base, with 5 bases remaining between them. The length of the CDR3 is 13 residues. Per the germline V gene, CDR1 is MNHEY and CDR2 is SVGAGI.